This TCR beta chain was obtained from a study of CD8 T cells in Susac syndrome. Peripheral blood CD8+ and CD4+ T cells were profiled by TCR beta sequencing. V was cut by 7 bases and J by 0 bases, with 11 bases left in between. This CDR3 contains 14 residues. From germline, CDR1 is MNHNS and CDR2 SASEGT. The authors reverse transcribed roughly 0.5 to 1 ug RNA with random hexamers. Amplification of TCR beta CDR3 by immunoSEQ multiplex PCR spanned 54 Vbeta and 13 Jbeta. TCRdb redid the calling of the immunoSEQ multiplex PCR reads with MiXCR, one entry per CDR3 protein. Found here are approximately 130,000 distinct CDR3 sequences, 94% of them singletons; the top ten hold roughly 0.095%.

This TCR was sampled from a human donor in good health. Sequenced input: CD4+ T cells from PBMCs. This chain connects TRBV6-1 to TRBJ2-3, with D uncertain. CDR3 DNA sequence: TGTGCCAGCACCGAGGACCGTAGCACAGATACGCAGTATTTT. This encodes CASTEDRSTDTQYF.